This is a list of T cell receptor beta chains from one sample in a study of breast tumors, draining lymph nodes, adjacent tissues. TCRdb independently ran MiXCR on the multiplex PCR reads; one entry per CDR3 protein. The data contain some 170,000 distinct CDR3 sequences, around 35% of them singletons. Sequencing input: axillary lymph node tissue. These TCRs come from a female donor with breast cancer. Some clones in this sample may be carry-over from other donors' samples. The CDR3 runs from the conserved cysteine through the conserved F or W. Not all rows give a size; the values are once, few, many and, for expanded clones, a class.

j_gene	v_gene	abundance	CDR3aa
TRBJ1-6	TRBV12-3/TRBV12-4	many	CASSPVTNSPLHF
TRBJ2-5	TRBV25-1	NA	CASSPGTGPQETQYF
TRBJ1-2	TRBV20-1	NA	CSALARDRLDGYTF
TRBJ1-1	TRBV12-3/TRBV12-4	NA	CASSRRGPRVEEAFF
TRBJ1-3	TRBV19	many	CASSIVAGNTIYF
TRBJ2-7	TRBV6-2/TRBV6-3	many	CASTTSHYEQYF
TRBJ1-1	TRBV6-1	NA	CASSGGTGFVTEAFF
TRBJ2-3	TRBV29-1	NA	CSYPGLAGGLAADTQYF
TRBJ2-1	TRBV30	NA	CAWAGLAGTLGGEQFF
TRBJ2-5	TRBV7-9	many	CASSLNPTQKTQYF
TRBJ1-2	TRBV19	NA	CASRFAGGIDGYTF
TRBJ1-2	TRBV6-2/TRBV6-3	many	CASSYAGANYGYTF
TRBJ1-2	TRBV28	many	CATGGGAGYGYTF
TRBJ2-1	TRBV4-1	NA	CASSQKATSGMHNEQLF
TRBJ2-5	TRBV7-9	many	CASSLRGFEETQYF
TRBJ1-5	TRBV6-7	NA	CASSHSDRGPPQHF
TRBJ2-7	TRBV5-1	many	CASSSWDSVGEQYF
TRBJ2-1	TRBV3-1	NA	CASSPQNYNEQFF
TRBJ1-5	TRBV6-5	NA	CASSYGSKTQHF
TRBJ1-2	TRBV20-1	few	CSARPTGTANYGYTF
TRBJ2-3	TRBV13	few	CASFHRGGAVDTQYF
TRBJ2-2	TRBV20-1	many	CSASGRVYAGELFF